This TCR beta chain emerged from a study of T-cell memory formation after mild COVID-19. The study, taken as a whole, reports: CD4+ contracting clones were mainly CM and EM; CD8+ ones, EMRA. CD4/CD8 balance held among clones contracting day 15 to 85, and later expanders leaned CD4+. Memory from before infection featured some responding clones, which suggests cross-reactive memory joined.

Only a few counts were recorded for this clonotype. The antigen is unknown. cDNA libraries for TCR alpha and TCR beta, carrying sample barcodes and UMIs, came from 5'RACE with constant-segment primers. TCRdb re-called the 5' RACE reads with MiXCR, one entry per CDR3 protein. The profile shows about 600,000 distinct CDR3 sequences, less than 25% of them singletons. This TCR was sampled from an adult woman who had mild COVID-19 (a few samples of this study predate the infection). Cell type and time point are not known. Sequencing used PBMCs or a T cell subset sorted from them (not recorded which).

The CDR3 nucleotides read TGTGCCAGCAGCCATTTGGGCGGCGGGGGGTTATACAATGAGCAGTTCTTC. It yields the protein CASSHLGGGGLYNEQFF. The rearrangement uses TRBV7-6 and TRBJ2-1; 8 positions match TRBD2. This CDR3 is built from 17 residues. Trimming at V came to 5 bases and at J to 4 bases, leaving 13 bases not matched to a gene. Germline-derived CDR1 and CDR2 are SGHVS and FNYEAQ.